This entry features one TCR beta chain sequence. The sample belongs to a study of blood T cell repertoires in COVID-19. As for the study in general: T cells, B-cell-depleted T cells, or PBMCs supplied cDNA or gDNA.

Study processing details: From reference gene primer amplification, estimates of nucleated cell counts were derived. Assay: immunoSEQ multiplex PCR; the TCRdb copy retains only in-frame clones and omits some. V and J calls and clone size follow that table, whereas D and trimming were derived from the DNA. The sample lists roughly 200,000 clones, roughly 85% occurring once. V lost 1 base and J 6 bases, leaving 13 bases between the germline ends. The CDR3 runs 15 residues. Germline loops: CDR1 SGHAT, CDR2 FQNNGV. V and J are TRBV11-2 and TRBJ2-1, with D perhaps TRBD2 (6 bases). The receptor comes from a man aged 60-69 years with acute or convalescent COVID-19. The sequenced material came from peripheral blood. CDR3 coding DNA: TGTGCCAGCAGCTTAGGACGGGACTCCACCAATGAGCAGTTCTTC. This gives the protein CASSLGRDSTNEQFF.